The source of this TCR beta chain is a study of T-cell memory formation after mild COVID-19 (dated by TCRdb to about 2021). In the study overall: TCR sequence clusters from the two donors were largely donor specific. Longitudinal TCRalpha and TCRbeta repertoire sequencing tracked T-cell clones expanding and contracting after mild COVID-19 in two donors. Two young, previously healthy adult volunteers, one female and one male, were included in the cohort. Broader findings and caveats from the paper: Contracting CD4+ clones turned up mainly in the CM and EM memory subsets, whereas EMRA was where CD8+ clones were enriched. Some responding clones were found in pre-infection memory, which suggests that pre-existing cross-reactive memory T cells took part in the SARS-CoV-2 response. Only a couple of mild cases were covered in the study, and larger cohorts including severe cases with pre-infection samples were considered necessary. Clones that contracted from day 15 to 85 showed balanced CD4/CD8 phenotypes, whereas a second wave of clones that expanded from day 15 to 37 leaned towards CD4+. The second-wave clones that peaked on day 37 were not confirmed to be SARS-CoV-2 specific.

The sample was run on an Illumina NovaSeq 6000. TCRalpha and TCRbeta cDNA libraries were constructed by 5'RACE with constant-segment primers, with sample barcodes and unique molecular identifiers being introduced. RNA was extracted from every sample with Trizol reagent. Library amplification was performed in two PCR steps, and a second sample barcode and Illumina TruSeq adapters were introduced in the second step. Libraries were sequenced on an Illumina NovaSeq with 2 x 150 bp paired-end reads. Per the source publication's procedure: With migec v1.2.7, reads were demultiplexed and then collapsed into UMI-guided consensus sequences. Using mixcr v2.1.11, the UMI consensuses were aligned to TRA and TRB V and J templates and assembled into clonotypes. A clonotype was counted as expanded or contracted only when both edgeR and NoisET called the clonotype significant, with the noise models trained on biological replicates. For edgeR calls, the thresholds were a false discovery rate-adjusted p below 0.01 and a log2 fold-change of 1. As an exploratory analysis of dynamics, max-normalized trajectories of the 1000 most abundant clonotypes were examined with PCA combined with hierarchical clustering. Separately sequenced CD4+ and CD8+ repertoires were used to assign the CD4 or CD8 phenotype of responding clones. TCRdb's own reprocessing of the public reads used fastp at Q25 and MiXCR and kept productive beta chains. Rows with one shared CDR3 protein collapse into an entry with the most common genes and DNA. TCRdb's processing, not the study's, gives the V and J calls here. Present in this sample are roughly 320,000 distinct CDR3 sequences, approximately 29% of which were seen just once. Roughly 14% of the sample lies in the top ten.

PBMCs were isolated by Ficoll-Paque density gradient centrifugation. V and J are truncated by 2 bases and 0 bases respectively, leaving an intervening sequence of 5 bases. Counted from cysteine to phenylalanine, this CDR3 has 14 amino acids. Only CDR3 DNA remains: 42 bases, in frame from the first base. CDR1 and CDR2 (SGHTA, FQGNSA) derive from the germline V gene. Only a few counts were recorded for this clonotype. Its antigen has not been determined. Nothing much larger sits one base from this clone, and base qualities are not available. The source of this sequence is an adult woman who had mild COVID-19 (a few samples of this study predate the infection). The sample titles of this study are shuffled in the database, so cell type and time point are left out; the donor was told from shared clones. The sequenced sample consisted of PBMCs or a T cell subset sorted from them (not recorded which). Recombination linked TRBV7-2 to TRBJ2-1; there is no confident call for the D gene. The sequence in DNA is TGTGCCAGCAGCTTAAGCAGCTCCTACAATGAGCAGTTCTTC. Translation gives CASSLSSSYNEQFF.